The text below deals with one T cell receptor beta chain. As yet, its antigen is unknown. One entry per CDR3 protein results from TCRdb running MiXCR on the 5' RACE reads. The profile shows 130,000 or so distinct CDR3 sequences, approximately 17% of them singletons. This sample stems from a study of CD8 T cells in ankylosing spondylitis. Germline V gene sequence: CDR1 MNHEY, CDR2 SVGEGT. This CDR3 is built from 16 residues. V lost 6 bases to trimming and J lost 1 base, with 18 bases between them. General study findings and limits: Before this, some motif variants had been reported in reactive arthritis synovial fluid and blood. Ankylosing spondylitis blood appeared to carry a characteristic TCR beta motif of roughly 8 highly homologous variants.

The V and J genes are TRBV6-2 or TRBV6-3 and TRBJ1-1; tentatively, D is TRBD1 (6 bases). Sequenced sample: blood, either unsorted or a sorted T cell fraction (not recorded which). This clonotype was obtained from a male donor with ankylosing spondylitis. The CDR3 bases are TGTGCCAGCAGCCCCATACGGGACACCCAGAACACTGAAGCTTTCTTT. Its translation: CASSPIRDTQNTEAFF.